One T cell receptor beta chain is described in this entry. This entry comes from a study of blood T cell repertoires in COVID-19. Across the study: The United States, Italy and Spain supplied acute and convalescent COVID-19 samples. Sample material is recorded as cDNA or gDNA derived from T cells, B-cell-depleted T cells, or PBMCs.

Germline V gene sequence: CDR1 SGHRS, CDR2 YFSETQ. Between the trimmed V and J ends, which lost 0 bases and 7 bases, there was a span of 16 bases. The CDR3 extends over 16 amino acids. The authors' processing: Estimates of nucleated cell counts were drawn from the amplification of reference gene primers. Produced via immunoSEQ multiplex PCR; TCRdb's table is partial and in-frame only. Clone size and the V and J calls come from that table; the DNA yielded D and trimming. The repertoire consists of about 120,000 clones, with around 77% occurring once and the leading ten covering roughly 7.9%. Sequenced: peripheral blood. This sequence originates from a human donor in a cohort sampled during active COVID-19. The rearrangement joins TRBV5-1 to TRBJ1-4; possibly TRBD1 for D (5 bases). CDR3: CASSLGQSLTGEKLFF. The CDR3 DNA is TGCGCCAGCAGCTTGGGACAGAGCCTAACTGGTGAAAAACTGTTTTTT.